This TCR beta chain emerged from a study of T cells expressing NK-cell markers. There are 14 residues in the CDR3. Germline V gene lookup returns CDR1 MNHEY and CDR2 SMNVEV (reference sequence). UMI-tagged 5'RACE template switching yielded the TCR beta cDNA. TCRdb reworked the 5' RACE reads into one entry per CDR3 protein, no DNA. The sample shows 350,000 to 400,000 distinct CDR3 sequences, and about 10% sits with its ten largest clones. V is TRBV27 and J is TRBJ2-1; TCRdb picks TRBD2, but there is no DNA to check that call. The sequenced sample was blood T cells: a sorted CD56 or NKG2C T cell subset, CD4+ or CD8+ T cells, or bulk PBMC T cells (not recorded which). The receptor's source is a woman aged 50 to 60 in good health. The CDR3 is CASSPSVLDNEQFF.